This T cell receptor beta chain was profiled in a study of cytomegalovirus exposure and HLA in healthy donors. CDR1 SNHLY and CDR2 FYNNEI come from the germline V gene. Trimming at V came to 6 bases and at J to 0 bases, leaving 13 bases not matched to a gene. This CDR3 has 17 residues. PCR primers comprised 60 Vbeta and 13 Jbeta primers. In the original analysis: Later analysis identified approximately 80 million unique TCR beta chains, approximately 11 million shared. Profiled with immunoSEQ multiplex PCR; TCRdb holds only in-frame clones, not every one. The V and J calls and clone size come from that table; D and trimming were worked out from the DNA. The sample carries about 150,000 clones, 75% to 90% recorded once.

The source is a woman between 50 and 59 years old in good health and CMV-seropositive. The specimen was PBMCs. The chain carries TRBV2 and TRBJ2-7, with TRBD1 matching over 8 bases. In DNA form, the CDR3 reads TGTGCCAGCAGGATGGACAGGGAGTGGAGTATCTCCTACGAGCAGTACTTC. Its protein is CASRMDREWSISYEQYF.